This T cell receptor (beta chain) was captured in a study of T cells in localized non-small cell lung cancer. The study, taken as a whole, reports: The study detected a median about 57 of the top 100 tumor clones in adjacent lung. As only one tumor region underwent sequencing, heterogeneity remains possible.

The protocol was immunoSEQ multiplex PCR, while the TCRdb copy is restricted to in-frame clones and leaves out a portion. This table has some 19,000 clones, around nine tenths appearing once. With regard to this clone: The antigen is undetermined.

This CDR3 contains 15 residues. Trimming pared 0 bases from V and 4 bases from J, leaving 10 bases between. Looked up from germline, CDR1 is SGHTA and CDR2 is FQGNSA. This sequence was found in a male donor older than 55 with stage I squamous cell lung carcinoma. Sequencing was performed on peripheral blood, taken before any cancer treatment. This chain uses TRBV7-2 with TRBJ2-1, with no clear D. CDR3 region: CASSLADGQYNEQFF. The CDR3 DNA reads as TGTGCCAGCAGCTTAGCGGATGGCCAGTACAATGAGCAGTTCTTC.